This T cell receptor (beta chain) derives from a study of cytomegalovirus exposure and HLA in healthy donors. Study-wide background: About 83 million unique TCRs from HLA-typed donors made up an early data release.

Comments on this clone: The antigen is undetermined.

The germline CDR1 and CDR2 sequences are SGHNT and YYREEE (reference sequence). Trimming left V 1 base short and J 7 bases short, with 9 bases between. CDR3 size: 14 residues. Donors consisted of healthy bone marrow donors. Whole-study findings and limits: Later analysis indicated greater clonal expansion among HLA-associated TCR beta chains than among equally common other chains. A link between a missense DCLRE1C variant and TCR beta V- and J-gene trimming emerged from a later analysis.

The PCR had 60 Vbeta and 13 Jbeta primers. Clones were read by immunoSEQ multiplex PCR, and TCRdb kept only the in-frame ones, dropping some. This table holds 60,000 to 70,000 clones, around three quarters found once. This sequence originates from a man aged 45 to 65 in good health and CMV-seronegative. V usage is TRBV5-4 and J usage is TRBJ1-6; possibly TRBD1 for D (5 bases). The material sequenced was PBMCs. The CDR3 region is CASSLSSGNSPLHF. CDR3 sequence (DNA): TGTGCCAGCAGCTTGTCGTCAGGGAATTCACCCCTCCACTTT.